This TCR beta chain was captured in a study of T-cell reconstitution after alpha-beta-depleted transplantation in children. This clonotype has only a few counts. Unique molecular identifiers were incorporated when the TCRbeta library was constructed. TCRdb passed the PCR reads through MiXCR, listing each CDR3 protein once. The sample carries over 150,000 distinct CDR3 sequences, over 5.5% recorded once. The V gene end was trimmed by 5 bases and the J gene end by 5 bases; junction bases not matched to a gene: 4. The CDR3 spans 13 residues. Germline V gene sequence: CDR1 SGHAT, CDR2 FQNNGV. This receptor was obtained from a human donor who donated a stem cell graft to a child with Wiskott-Aldrich syndrome. The chain joins TRBV11-2 to TRBJ2-7; 9 bases are shared with TRBD2. The source material was PBMCs from the stem cell graft donor, sampled from the stem cell graft. CDR3 nucleotide sequence: TGTGCCAGCAGCCGCGGACTAGCGCACGAGCAGTACTTC. It codes for CASSRGLAHEQYF.